Below are 14 T cell receptor beta chains sequenced from a single sample in a study of blood T cell repertoires in COVID-19. Repertoires were generated with immunoSEQ multiplex PCR, while TCRdb's copy carries only in-frame clones and drops some. The repertoire holds more than 150,000 clones, 80% seen once, with roughly 0.6% in the top ten. Material for sequencing was peripheral blood. Source of these receptors: a man aged 55-75 years with acute or convalescent COVID-19.

This clone was seen only a few times. The chain combines TRBV4-2 with TRBJ2-7; 9 bases line up with TRBD1. The V gene end was trimmed by 1 base and the J gene end by 2 bases; junction bases not matched to a gene: 0. CDR3 length: 14 residues. Germline CDR1 reads LGHNA; CDR2 reads YNFKEQ. CDR3 nucleotide sequence: TGTGCCAGCAGCCAAGGGGACAGGGCCTACGAGCAGTACTTC. Translating gives CASSQGDRAYEQYF.

The V gene is TRBV5-4, the J gene TRBJ1-2, with D possibly being TRBD1 (5 bases). Looked up from germline, CDR1 is SGHNT and CDR2 is YYREEE (reference sequence). This CDR3 comprises 14 residues. With 4 bases removed from V and 8 bases from J, the gap between germline ends came to 18 bases. Here the CDR3 reads CASSPGGEPGGYTF. The CDR3 DNA reads TGTGCCAGCAGCCCCGGAGGGGAGCCGGGGGGCTACACCTTC.

The V and J genes are TRBV25-1 and TRBJ2-7; 8 positions agree with TRBD1. After removal of 1 base from V and 6 bases from J, the junction contained 8 bases not matched to a gene. The CDR3 loop spans 15 amino acids. Germline-derived CDR1 and CDR2 are MGHDK and SYGVNS. The CDR3 bases are TGTGCCAGCAGTGAATTTGGCGGACAGGGATCCGAGCAGTACTTC. Residues: CASSEFGGQGSEQYF.

This clone showed up just a few times. The rearrangement uses TRBV6-5 and TRBJ1-6; 10 nucleotides line up with TRBD1. From germline, CDR1 is MNHEY and CDR2 SVGAGI. The trim removed 5 bases at V and 14 bases at J, leaving 9 bases unmatched. This CDR3 spans 14 amino acids. Here the CDR3 DNA reads TGTGCCAGCAGTCCCCCGGGACAGGGGAGGGCCCTCCACTTT. Protein: CASSPPGQGRALHF.

This clone was picked up a small number of times. This sequence joins TRBV10-3 and TRBJ2-2, with D tentatively TRBD1 (7 bases). CDR1 and CDR2 from the germline V gene are ENHRY and SYGVKD. This CDR3 comprises 13 residues. V was cut by 10 bases and J by 4 bases, with 13 bases left in between. The CDR3 coding sequence is TGTGCCAGTTACAGGGGAGGCACCGGGGAGCTGTTTTTT. Protein product: CASYRGGTGELFF.

V is TRBV4-1 and J is TRBJ1-1; 9 bases map to TRBD1. V lost 1 base and J lost 10; bases outside the gene matches: 7. Looked up from germline, CDR1 is MGHRA and CDR2 is YSYEKL. The CDR3 has 14 amino acids. The CDR3, as DNA: TGCGCCAGCAGCCAAGGACAGGGGGGTTTCAGAGCTTTCTTT. It specifies CASSQGQGGFRAFF.

The chain carries TRBV7-2 and TRBJ1-2; 12 bases match TRBD1. The CDR3 consists of 15 residues. CDR1 and CDR2 from the germline V gene are SGHTA and FQGNSA. Trimming at V came to 3 bases and at J to 7 bases, leaving 6 bases not matched to a gene. The CDR3, as DNA: TGTGCCAGCAGCTTTTCGGGACAGGGGGCGACTGGCTACACCTTC. This gives the protein CASSFSGQGATGYTF.

V and J are TRBV4-3 and TRBJ2-3; 10 positions agree with TRBD2. Germline V gene lookup returns CDR1 LGHNA and CDR2 YSLEER. V lost 1 base, J lost 4 bases, and 8 bases stayed unmatched. The CDR3 length is 17 residues. The DNA for the CDR3 is TGCGCCAGCAGCCAAGTAGGGGTTAGCGGGAGGTCAGATACGCAGTATTTT. Amino acids: CASSQVGVSGRSDTQYF.

The chain recombines TRBV6-6 with TRBJ1-1, with TRBD1 matching 9 bases. The J segment lost 7 bases and the V segment lost 6 bases, leaving 9 bases of the junction unmatched. CDR1 and CDR2 (germline): MNHNY, SVGAGI (reference sequence). This CDR3 is built from 14 residues. CDR3: CASSFGQGRGEAFF. The CDR3 bases are TGTGCCAGCAGCTTCGGACAGGGGAGAGGTGAAGCTTTCTTT.

This sequence joins TRBV15 and TRBJ1-3; D possibly corresponds to TRBD1 (6 bases). The CDR3 is 16 amino acids. The V gene's germline CDR1 is LNHNV and CDR2 YYDKDF (reference sequence). Deletions cut 2 bases from V and 0 bases from J, with 11 bases between. The CDR3 region has the DNA TGTGCCACCAGCAGACAAGACAGGCGCTCTGGAAACACCATATATTTT. Translation: CATSRQDRRSGNTIYF. Drawing the rest from reference TRBV15 and TRBJ1-3, the complete variable domain is DAMVIQNPRYQVTQFGKPVTLSCSQTLNHNVMYWYQQKSSQAPKLLFHYYDKDFNNEADTPDNFQSRRPNTSFCFLDIRSPGLGDTAMYLCATSRQDRRSGNTIYFGEGSWLTVV.

A remark on this clone: Its ends do not fully match the called genes, so a read error is possible. The rearrangement joins TRBV7-2 to TRBJ2-1; 8 bases align to TRBD1. This CDR3 comprises 11 residues. Germline V gives CDR1 SGHTA, CDR2 FQGNSA. CDR3 sequence (DNA): TGTGCCAGCAGCCTGGACAGGGCTCAAGTCTTC. It encodes CASSLDRAQVF.

CDR3 sequence reads: CASSRQGTTSSGELFF. The CDR3 DNA reads as TGTGCCAGCTCGCGCCAGGGGACTACCTCTTCCGGGGAGCTGTTTTTT. This chain uses TRBV18 with TRBJ2-2; a possible D gene is TRBD2 (7 bases). V lost 6 bases and J lost 6, with 20 bases in between. This CDR3 region has 16 residues. The germline CDR1 and CDR2 sequences are KGHSH and LQKENI.

This chain uses TRBV5-1 with TRBJ2-3; the D is unclear. Trimming took off 0 bases at V and 1 base at J, with 9 bases between the two ends. The germline V gene encodes CDR1 SGHRS and CDR2 YFSETQ. CDR3 length equals 15 residues. In DNA form, the CDR3 reads TGCGCCAGCAGCTTGGAAGAGGAAGGCACAGATACGCAGTATTTT. Translated, it gives CASSLEEEGTDTQYF. Together with reference TRBV5-1 and TRBJ2-3, the CDR3 gives the full variable domain: KAGVTQTPRYLIKTRGQQVTLSCSPISGHRSVSWYQQTPGQGLQFLFEYFSETQRNKGNFPGRFSGRQFSNSRSEMNVSTLELGDSALYLCASSLEEEGTDTQYFGPGTRLTVL.

The genes are TRBV18 and TRBJ1-1, with 9 bases matching TRBD1. The germline CDR1 and CDR2 sequences are KGHSH and LQKENI. This CDR3 region has 15 residues. The trim removed 3 bases at V and 1 base at J, leaving 3 bases unmatched. This chain's CDR3 is CASSPGGQGNTEAFF. The CDR3 region has the DNA TGTGCCAGCTCACCGGGGGGACAGGGGAACACTGAAGCTTTCTTT.